The rows below give T cell receptor beta chains drawn from one sample of a study of shared clonotypes between healthy human individuals. Clones were sequenced by immunoSEQ multiplex PCR, and TCRdb holds only the in-frame ones, with some missing. The sample lists approximately 1.5 million clones, roughly 98.5% occurring once. The specimen was naive CD4+ T cells sorted from blood. The source of these receptors is a man aged 30 to 39 in good health. The CDR3 runs from the conserved cysteine through the conserved F or W. A D gene is named only where the DNA matches it firmly. The size field is filled for only some rows; it gives once, few, many or a size class.

clone size	D gene	V gene	J gene	CDR3 DNA	CDR3 protein
NA	TRBD2	TRBV5-1	TRBJ2-3	TGCGCCAGCAGCTTGGGATTAGCGGGAGACCTTATCGGAGATACGCAGTATTTT	CASSLGLAGDLIGDTQYF
NA	TRBD2	TRBV27	TRBJ2-3	TGTGCCAGCAGTTCTAGCGGGAGAGCTAGCACAGATACGCAGTATTTT	CASSSSGRASTDTQYF
NA	TRBD1	TRBV29-1	TRBJ1-4	TGCAGCGTTGAAGATGCGGACAGGGTTGAAAAACTGTTTTTT	CSVEDADRVEKLFF
NA	NA	TRBV2	TRBJ2-3	TGTGCCAGCAGTGAAGCTCCCTCGAGAACGCAGTATTTT	CASSEAPSRTQYF
NA	NA	TRBV7-2	TRBJ1-5	TGTGCCAGCAGCCCCGGGGTCGGGGGTCGACAGCCCCAGCATTTT	CASSPGVGGRQPQHF
NA	TRBD2	TRBV7-6	TRBJ2-5	TGTGCCAGCAGCTTAGGGGCTAGCGGGAGCTTTGAGACCCAGTACTTC	CASSLGASGSFETQYF
once	TRBD2	TRBV7-9	TRBJ2-7	TGTGCCAGCAGCCACCGACTAGCGGACCCCTTCTCCTACGAGCAGTACTTC	CASSHRLADPFSYEQYF
NA	TRBD1	TRBV5-1	TRBJ2-7	TGCGCCAGCAGAAAACAGGGGGCGAAGGGTGTTTACGAGCAGTACTTC	CASRKQGAKGVYEQYF
NA	TRBD1	TRBV10-1	TRBJ2-7	TGCGCCAGCAGTGAATATCCCCCGGGACAGGGCTTGTACGAGCAGTACTTC	CASSEYPPGQGLYEQYF
NA	NA	TRBV20-1	TRBJ2-5	TGCAGTGCCAAACTAGGGGAGACCCAGTACTTC	CSAKLGETQYF
NA	NA	TRBV9	TRBJ2-7	TGTGCCAGCAGCCCCGGACAGTACGAGTACGAGCAGTACTTC	CASSPGQYEYEQYF
NA	NA	TRBV14	TRBJ2-7	TGTGCCAGCAGCCAAGATAGGGGTCTTTATTCCTACGAGCAGTACTTC	CASSQDRGLYSYEQYF
NA	NA	TRBV6-5	TRBJ2-1	TGTGCCAGCAGTTACGACGGGACCGGCAATGAGCAGTTCTTC	CASSYDGTGNEQFF
once	NA	TRBV7-3	TRBJ2-2	TGTGCCAGCAGCTATACGGCGCCGGGGGAGCTGTTTTTT	CASSYTAPGELFF
NA	NA	TRBV9	TRBJ2-5	TGTGCCAGCAGCGTCTCCCAAAGGTGGGAGACCCAGTACTTC	CASSVSQRWETQYF
NA	TRBD2	TRBV27	TRBJ2-7	TGTGCCAGCAGTTCGGGACTAGAGGAGTACGAGCAGTACTTC	CASSSGLEEYEQYF
NA	NA	TRBV19	TRBJ2-1	TGTGCCAGCAGACAATACAATGAGCAGTTCTTC	CASRQYNEQFF
NA	NA	TRBV28	TRBJ1-2	TGTGCCAGCAGTTTTGCGGGCCATGGCTACACCTTC	CASSFAGHGYTF
NA	TRBD1	TRBV5-8	TRBJ1-2	TGTGCCAGCAGCCAGACAGGGGGGGATGGCTACACCTTC	CASSQTGGDGYTF
NA	NA	TRBV5-1	TRBJ2-7	TGCGCCAGCAGCTTGGTAGGGGGATACGAGCAGTACTTC	CASSLVGGYEQYF
NA	NA	TRBV4-2	TRBJ1-5	TGTGCCAGCAGCCAAGATCGGGGGGCTTGGCAGCCCCAGCATTTT	CASSQDRGAWQPQHF
NA	TRBD1	TRBV5-4	TRBJ1-2	TGTGCCAGCAGCTTGGCAGGACAGGGAGTCTATGGCTACACCTTC	CASSLAGQGVYGYTF
NA	TRBD1	TRBV6-4	TRBJ2-6	TGTGCCAGCAGTGTCCACAGGGGTGGGGCCAACGTCCTGACTTTC	CASSVHRGGANVLTF